Detailed here is one TCR beta chain. The J segment lost 0 bases and the V segment lost 4 bases, leaving 4 bases of the junction unmatched. This CDR3 is built from 15 residues. Germline lookup yields CDR1 SGHNT and CDR2 YYREEE (reference sequence). The data originate from a study of control samples from healthy donors and cancer patients. The protocol was immunoSEQ multiplex PCR, while the TCRdb copy is restricted to in-frame clones and leaves out a portion. Of about 94,000 clones detected, roughly nine tenths appear once; the ten largest clones hold roughly 3.4%. Sequencing was performed on blood. This chain links TRBV5-4 with TRBJ1-3; 7 bases map to TRBD1. The source of this sequence is a woman younger than 35 in good health. The CDR3 sequence is CASSTGQRSGNTIYF. The CDR3 DNA reads TGTGCCAGCAGCACGGGACAGCGCTCTGGAAACACCATATATTTT. The full variable domain, its missing parts supplied by reference TRBV5-4 and TRBJ1-3, is ETGVTQSPTHLIKTRGQQVTLRCSSQSGHNTVSWYQQALGQGPQFIFQYYREEENGRGNFPPRFSGLQFPNYSSELNVNALELDDSALYLCASSTGQRSGNTIYFGEGSWLTVV.